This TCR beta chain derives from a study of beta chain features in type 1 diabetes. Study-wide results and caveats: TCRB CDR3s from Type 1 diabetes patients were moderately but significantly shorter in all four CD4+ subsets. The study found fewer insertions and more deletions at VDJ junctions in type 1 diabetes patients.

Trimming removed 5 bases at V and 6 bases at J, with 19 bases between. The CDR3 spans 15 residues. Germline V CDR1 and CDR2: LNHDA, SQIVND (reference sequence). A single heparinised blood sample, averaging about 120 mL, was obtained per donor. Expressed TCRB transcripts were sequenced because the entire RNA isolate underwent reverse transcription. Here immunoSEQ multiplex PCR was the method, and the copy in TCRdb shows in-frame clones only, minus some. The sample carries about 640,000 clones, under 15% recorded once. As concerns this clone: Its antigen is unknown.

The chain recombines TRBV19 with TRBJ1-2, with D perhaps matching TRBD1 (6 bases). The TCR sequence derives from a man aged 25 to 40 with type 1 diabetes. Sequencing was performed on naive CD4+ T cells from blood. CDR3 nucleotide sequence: TGTGCCAGTAGTGCCCAAGGACAGCCTGGGCATGGCTACACCTTC. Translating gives CASSAQGQPGHGYTF.